This T cell receptor beta chain was observed in a study of technical replicates of blood from a handful of donors. Per germline, CDR1 SEHNR and CDR2 FQNEAQ (reference sequence). V lost 5 bases to trimming and J lost 2 bases, with 8 bases between them. This CDR3 comprises 13 residues. TCRdb's table, derived via immunoSEQ multiplex PCR, lists solely in-frame clones and lacks some. The sample records about 61,000 clones, around 97% being singletons. This TCR came from a human donor in good health. The chain uses TRBV7-9 and TRBJ2-3; D is ambiguous. Sequencing used T cells isolated from PBMCs. The DNA of the CDR3 is TGTGCCAGCAGCCCCGACTTCACAGATACGCAGTATTTT. Protein: CASSPDFTDTQYF.